The 20 T cell receptor beta chains below all came from one sample that was sequenced in a study of human T cells and chemical hapten exposure. TCRdb reprocessed the RACE reads with MiXCR, giving one entry per CDR3 protein. Of around 380,000 distinct CDR3 sequences listed, 4.8% are singletons. Documented time point: patch test 1, 2 weeks after DPC sensitization. Treatment denoted: therapeutic diphenylcyclopropenone sensitization with weekly scalp DPC. The sequenced sample was whole blood, obtained in connection with sensitization to the hapten diphenylcyclopropenone (DPC). These receptors came from a woman between 50 and 59 years old with alopecia areata. Some clones in this sample may be carry-over from other donors' samples.

This clonotype was seen a few times. The rearrangement uses TRBV4-3 and TRBJ1-1, with 7 bases fitting TRBD1. Germline trimming cut 1 base from V and 0 bases from J; bases unmatched to any gene: 5. This CDR3 has 16 residues. Germline V gene data show CDR1 as LGHNA and CDR2 as YSLEER. CDR3: CASSQASRGMNTEAFF. The CDR3 DNA sequence: TGCGCCAGCAGCCAAGCCTCCAGGGGGATGAACACTGAAGCTTTCTTT.

This clonotype was counted a few times. The CDR3 DNA follows: TGTGCCAGCAGTGAACAGGGCGGGAATTCACCCCTCCACTTT. As protein: CASSEQGGNSPLHF. The rearrangement uses TRBV25-1 and TRBJ1-6, with D possibly TRBD1 on 5 matching bases. Germline V gene lookup returns CDR1 MGHDK and CDR2 SYGVNS. The CDR3 extends over 14 amino acids. The V end lost 2 bases, the J end lost 7 bases, and 9 bases lay between the germline ends.

This clonotype was observed many times. This rearrangement joins TRBV7-2 to TRBJ2-3, with 13 bases aligning to TRBD2. The CDR3 totals 16 residues. Germline lookup yields CDR1 SGHTA and CDR2 FQGNSA. Losses at the gene ends were 5 bases for V and 3 bases for J; bases not matched to a gene: 5. CDR3 sequence: CASSRGLAGVTDTQYF. The CDR3 DNA is TGTGCCAGCAGCCGAGGACTAGCGGGAGTAACAGATACGCAGTATTTT.

This clonotype was detected many times. The rearrangement links TRBV5-6 to TRBJ1-4, with 8 bases identical to TRBD1. From germline, CDR1 is SGHDT and CDR2 YYEEEE. CDR3 length equals 17 residues. Trimming removed 4 bases from V and 4 bases from J; junction bases left unmatched: 12. CDR3 sequence: CASSQYRGAIFNEKLFF. The CDR3 DNA reads as TGTGCCAGCAGCCAATACAGGGGGGCTATATTTAATGAAAAACTGTTTTTT.

Many counts were recorded for this clonotype. CDR3 DNA: TGTGCCAGCAGCGCAGGGGAGAGGGGGGCCAACGTCCTGACTTTC. It translates to CASSAGERGANVLTF. The rearrangement links TRBV21-1 to TRBJ2-6; the table gives TRBD1 as D, unverified against the DNA. TRBV21-1 is noted as a pseudogene. The CDR3 has 15 residues.

This clonotype was recorded at least ten times. The chain carries TRBV29-1 and TRBJ2-7; the match to TRBD1 covers 7 bases. Trimming removed 0 bases from V and 6 bases from J; junction bases left unmatched: 2. CDR3 length: 12 amino acids. The germline V gene has CDR1 SQVTM and CDR2 ANQGSEA. The CDR3 DNA sequence: TGCAGCGTTGAAGAGACAGGGAGCGAGCAGTACTTC. It yields the protein CSVEETGSEQYF.

The genes are TRBV19 and TRBJ2-1; the D call may be TRBD1 or TRBD2 (6 bases each). Germline CDR1 LNHDA, CDR2 SQIVND (reference sequence). This CDR3 is built from 15 residues. The V end lost 5 bases, the J end lost 1 base, and 12 bases lay between the germline ends. The CDR3 protein is CASSVGGRSYNEQFF. CDR3 sequence (DNA): TGTGCCAGTAGTGTAGGGGGGAGATCCTACAATGAGCAGTTCTTC.

This clonotype was seen ten or more times. The J gene is TRBJ2-7, the V gene TRBV12-3 or TRBV12-4; 8 bases agree with TRBD1. The trim removed 6 bases at V and 6 bases at J, leaving 13 bases unmatched. CDR3 size: 15 residues. For the CDR3, the DNA is TGTGCCAGCAGCTCGCCCTCCGGGACAGGAAGCGAGCAGTACTTC. This sequence encodes CASSSPSGTGSEQYF.

This clonotype appeared a few times. J is TRBJ2-5 and V is TRBV27; 7 bases agree with TRBD1. Germline V gene lookup returns CDR1 MNHEY and CDR2 SMNVEV (reference sequence). Trimming cost V 5 bases and J 1 base; bases outside gene matches: 4. CDR3 length equals 14 residues. Here the CDR3 reads CASSITGVQETQYF. The CDR3 nucleotides are TGTGCCAGCAGTATAACAGGGGTCCAAGAGACCCAGTACTTC.

This clonotype occurred many times. The chain employs TRBV9 and TRBJ2-7; a possible D gene is TRBD1 (6 bases). Germline assignment: CDR1 SGDLS and CDR2 YYNGEE. The CDR3 contains 16 residues. Trimming removed 0 bases at V and 2 bases at J, with 15 bases between. For the CDR3, the DNA is TGTGCCAGCAGCGTAGAGCTCGGACAGCCTCCCTACGAGCAGTACTTC. Residues: CASSVELGQPPYEQYF.

This clonotype was detected a few times. The rearrangement joins TRBV12-5 to TRBJ2-4; D might be TRBD2 (6 bases). Germline V gene data show CDR1 as LGHNT and CDR2 as FRNRAP. V was pared by 5 bases and J by 4 bases, with 15 bases between. The CDR3 covers 15 residues. CDR3 sequence reads: CASGVWGEWKNIQYF. CDR3 nucleotide sequence: TGTGCTAGTGGTGTGTGGGGGGAATGGAAAAACATTCAGTACTTC.

This clonotype was seen a handful of times. The chain combines TRBV5-1 with TRBJ1-1; D is unclear. Germline assignment: CDR1 SGHRS and CDR2 YFSETQ. The CDR3 has 16 residues. Trimming took 0 bases from V and 3 from J, leaving 15 bases between them. Here the CDR3 DNA reads TGCGCCAGCAGCTTGGGTCCCCACCTTCGGGACACTGAAGCTTTCTTT. Amino acids: CASSLGPHLRDTEAFF.

Details on this clonotype: A junction end diverges from the germline sequence, so it may reflect a read error. The chain employs TRBV6-5 and TRBJ1-6; D not resolved. The CDR3 sequence is 14 residues long. CDR1 and CDR2 from the germline V gene are MNHEY and SVGAGI. The chain's CDR3 is CASSVAGYISPLHF. In DNA form, the CDR3 reads TGTGCCAGCAGTGTCGCGGGGTATATTTCACCCCTCCACTTT.

This clonotype was counted many times. The CDR3 bases are TGCGCCACCAGGATCGGGGGTGAAGCTTTCTTT. Amino acid sequence: CATRIGGEAFF. The chain joins TRBV4-1 to TRBJ1-1, with D possibly being TRBD1 (5 bases). The CDR3 contains 11 residues. Germline loops: CDR1 MGHRA, CDR2 YSYEKL. V lost 10 bases, J lost 7 bases, and 13 bases lay in between.

This clonotype occurred many times. The gene calls are TRBV7-9 and TRBJ2-7; D possibly uses TRBD1 or TRBD2 (5 bases each). The V gene's germline CDR1 is SEHNR and CDR2 FQNEAQ (reference sequence). This CDR3 spans 13 amino acids. Between the trimmed V and J ends, which lost 5 bases and 4 bases, there was a span of 12 bases. The CDR3 DNA sequence: TGTGCCAGCAGCCCCCGGGACCGATACGAGCAGTACTTC. Protein product: CASSPRDRYEQYF.

The chain is built from TRBV25-1 and TRBJ1-1; D gene uncertain. CDR3 length: 14 amino acids. Trimming removed 0 bases from V and 5 bases from J, with 10 bases in between. CDR1 is MGHDK and CDR2 is SYGVNS in the germline V gene. Written as DNA, the CDR3 is TGTGCCAGCAGTGAATATGAGGAAGATACTGAAGCTTTCTTT. Its protein product is CASSEYEEDTEAFF.

This clonotype was observed at least ten times. The rearrangement uses TRBV12-3 or TRBV12-4 and TRBJ1-5, with 8 bases lining up with TRBD1. The CDR3 contains 15 residues. V trimming: 5 bases; J trimming: 7 bases; junction bases outside the gene matches: 10. CDR3 in DNA: TGTGCCAGCAGTCAAATGGACAGGGCGGGACAGCCCCAGCATTTT. Its translation: CASSQMDRAGQPQHF.

At least ten counts were recorded for this clonotype. The rearrangement links TRBV12-3 or TRBV12-4 to TRBJ2-7, with 7 positions matching TRBD2. This CDR3 has 13 residues. Losses at the gene ends were 6 bases for V and 6 bases for J; bases not matched to a gene: 8. CDR3 in DNA: TGTGCCAGCAGGCCGACGGGAGGTTCCGAGCAGTACTTC. Encoded protein: CASRPTGGSEQYF.

This clonotype was recorded a few times. This sequence joins TRBV29-1 and TRBJ2-7, with 8 bases identical to TRBD1. Germline-derived CDR1 and CDR2 are SQVTM and ANQGSEA. Unmatched junction bases numbered 7, after V lost 6 bases and J lost 0 bases. The CDR3 sequence is 14 residues long. The CDR3 reads CSVVGTGGSYEQYF. In nucleotides, the CDR3 is TGCAGCGTGGTCGGGACAGGTGGCTCCTACGAGCAGTACTTC.

In its sample, this clonotype was seen many times. The chain recombines TRBV20-1 with TRBJ2-7, with TRBD2 matching 11 bases. The germline CDR1 and CDR2 sequences are DFQATT and SNEGSKA (reference sequence). V shed 6 bases and J 5 bases; nucleotides not matched to a gene: 9. The CDR3 runs 14 residues. CDR3 nucleotide sequence: TGCAGTGCCGAACTAGCGGGAGAGTGGCACGAGCAGTACTTC. Translation: CSAELAGEWHEQYF.